This is a list of T cell receptor beta chains from one sample in a study of T-cell memory formation after mild COVID-19. TCRdb re-derived calls from the 5' RACE reads in MiXCR, one entry per CDR3 protein. The sample contains about 400,000 distinct CDR3 sequences, roughly 18% of which appear only once. Input material: PBMCs or a T cell subset sorted from them (not recorded which). These receptors all stem from a man between 18 and 29 years old who had mild COVID-19 (a few samples of this study predate the infection). Cell type and time point are not known. Each CDR3 is given with its conserved first and last residue. The order of the fields is clone size, V gene, CDR3 protein. The size field is filled for only some rows; it gives once, few, many or a size class.

clone_size: .; v_call: TRBV5-1; cdr3_aa: CASSLVLDTDTQYF
clone_size: .; v_call: TRBV4-3; cdr3_aa: CASSQDARGMGEKLFF
clone_size: few; v_call: TRBV25-1; cdr3_aa: CASSVHGRDEQFF
clone_size: .; v_call: TRBV5-1; cdr3_aa: CASSLRGEGHEQYF
clone_size: many; v_call: TRBV7-9; cdr3_aa: CASSLDHNEQFF
clone_size: once; v_call: TRBV29-1; cdr3_aa: CSVRELTHNIQYF
clone_size: .; v_call: TRBV5-1; cdr3_aa: CASSLAAGAEYGYTF
clone_size: few; v_call: TRBV7-8; cdr3_aa: CASSLGGVTAPYEQYF
clone_size: .; v_call: TRBV4-2; cdr3_aa: CASSQEDRANTEAFF
clone_size: few; v_call: TRBV5-1; cdr3_aa: CASRKDRGGYGYTF
clone_size: .; v_call: TRBV5-1; cdr3_aa: CASSPPGDTGQQFF
clone_size: .; v_call: TRBV7-8; cdr3_aa: CASSLPFTGDSYEQYF
clone_size: .; v_call: TRBV7-2; cdr3_aa: CASSSSGDTEAFF
clone_size: many; v_call: TRBV7-9; cdr3_aa: CASSPQGAKNIQYF
clone_size: .; v_call: TRBV7-3; cdr3_aa: CASSPYRREGQETQYF
clone_size: .; v_call: TRBV7-2; cdr3_aa: CASSFAGAGNTEAFF
clone_size: few; v_call: TRBV5-6; cdr3_aa: CASSFRQGGYGYTF
clone_size: few; v_call: TRBV6-5; cdr3_aa: CASRRGQGGYEQYF
clone_size: few; v_call: TRBV6-2/TRBV6-3; cdr3_aa: CASSFVLGFSNQPQHF
clone_size: .; v_call: TRBV5-1; cdr3_aa: CASSRALAAEAFF
clone_size: .; v_call: TRBV6-5; cdr3_aa: CASSPGQAAWYGYTF
clone_size: few; v_call: TRBV24-1; cdr3_aa: CATSDLASQETQYF
clone_size: few; v_call: TRBV20-1; cdr3_aa: CSANRVVETQYF
clone_size: many; v_call: TRBV21-1; cdr3_aa: CASSKVNSYEQYF
clone_size: few; v_call: TRBV7-9; cdr3_aa: CASSRDTVQETQYF
clone_size: .; v_call: TRBV24-1; cdr3_aa: CATSLGRGPNQPQHF
clone_size: .; v_call: TRBV4-1; cdr3_aa: CASSQEGSPSTDTQYF
clone_size: many; v_call: TRBV7-9; cdr3_aa: CASSLGLNQPQHF
clone_size: .; v_call: TRBV5-6; cdr3_aa: CASSLGQGTGYAFF
clone_size: .; v_call: TRBV5-1; cdr3_aa: CASSLQGHGGYTF
clone_size: .; v_call: TRBV28; cdr3_aa: CASSPLEDRGPDTQYF
clone_size: .; v_call: TRBV29-1; cdr3_aa: CSVDWRYGYTF
clone_size: .; v_call: TRBV29-1; cdr3_aa: CSVGTGQGYNEQFF
clone_size: many; v_call: TRBV7-2; cdr3_aa: CASSSGQGSTDTQYF
clone_size: .; v_call: TRBV12-3/TRBV12-4; cdr3_aa: CASRGQGAREQYF
clone_size: many; v_call: TRBV19; cdr3_aa: CASKGQGDTGELFF
clone_size: .; v_call: TRBV11-2; cdr3_aa: CASSPGLGVEQFF
clone_size: few; v_call: TRBV7-9; cdr3_aa: CASSPVTGSSSYEQYF
clone_size: few; v_call: TRBV7-2; cdr3_aa: CASSVDSRDTIYF